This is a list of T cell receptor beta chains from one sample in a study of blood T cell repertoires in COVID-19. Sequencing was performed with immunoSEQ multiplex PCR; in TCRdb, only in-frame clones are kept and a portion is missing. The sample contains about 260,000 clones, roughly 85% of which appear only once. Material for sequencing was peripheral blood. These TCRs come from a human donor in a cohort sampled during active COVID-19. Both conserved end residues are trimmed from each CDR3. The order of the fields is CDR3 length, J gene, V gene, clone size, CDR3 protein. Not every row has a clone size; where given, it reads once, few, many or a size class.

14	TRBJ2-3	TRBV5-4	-	ASSLKLAGSTDTQY
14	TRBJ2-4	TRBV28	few	ASSSDFRGPKNIQY
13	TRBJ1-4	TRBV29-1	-	SVELDRDANEKLF
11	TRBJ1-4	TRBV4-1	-	ASSQTGNEKLF
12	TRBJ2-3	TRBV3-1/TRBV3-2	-	ASSQRGSTDTQY
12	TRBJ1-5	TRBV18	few	ASSPGAGNQPQH
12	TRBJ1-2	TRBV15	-	ATSRRQGGDGYT
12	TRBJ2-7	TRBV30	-	AWRTRGRTYEQY
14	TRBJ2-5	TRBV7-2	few	ASSLSPGLNQETQY
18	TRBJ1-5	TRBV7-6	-	ASSLPVQPVKGVGNQPQH
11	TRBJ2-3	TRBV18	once	ASSPETPPTQY